This T cell receptor beta chain was documented in a study of blood T cell repertoires in COVID-19. Whole-study context: T cells, B-cell-depleted T cells, or PBMCs supplied cDNA or gDNA.

Data came from immunoSEQ multiplex PCR; TCRdb stores just in-frame clones and leaves some out. The sample shows hundreds of thousands of clones, 85% to 90% of them seen only once. The ends were cut back, 2 bases at V and 0 bases at J, with 12 bases in the middle. The CDR3 extends over 16 amino acids. In germline, CDR1 is SGHTA, CDR2 FQGTGA. The TCR sequence derives from a woman under 40 with COVID-19, enrolled during active disease. This sequence joins TRBV7-3 and TRBJ2-3, with a tentative D call TRBD2 (5 bases). The specimen sequenced was peripheral blood. CDR3 loop: CASSLYGRTSTDTQYF. In DNA, the CDR3 is TGTGCCAGCAGCTTATATGGCAGGACTAGCACAGATACGCAGTATTTT.